Below, 5 T cell receptor beta chains from the same sample are listed, as sequenced in a study of cytomegalovirus exposure and HLA in healthy donors. In the PCR, 60 Vbeta and 13 Jbeta primers were used. Profiled with immunoSEQ multiplex PCR; TCRdb holds only in-frame clones, not every one. This table has under 150,000 clones, 65% to 90% appearing once. The sample taken for sequencing was PBMCs. All receptors come from a woman younger than 45 in good health and CMV-seronegative.

The rearrangement joins TRBV7-9 to TRBJ2-3; no firm D call. Germline V gene data show CDR1 as SEHNR and CDR2 as FQNEAQ (reference sequence). The CDR3 is made up of 14 amino acids. V lost 4 bases and J 2 bases, leaving 10 bases between the germline ends. The CDR3, as DNA: TGTGCCAGCAGCTCTAGTACCGTCACAGATACGCAGTATTTT. Translating it yields CASSSSTVTDTQYF. The full variable domain, in which reference TRBV7-9 and TRBJ2-3 provide the parts outside the CDR3, is DTGVSQNPRHKITKRGQNVTFRCDPISEHNRLYWYRQTLGQGPEFLTYFQNEAQLEKSRLLSDRFSAERPKGSFSTLEIQRTEQGDSAMYLCASSSSTVTDTQYFGPGTRLTVL.

The chain has TRBV4-1 and TRBJ1-2; D perhaps matches TRBD1 (5 bases). V was cut by 3 bases and J by 7 bases, with 15 bases left in between. This CDR3 spans 14 amino acids. Germline values: CDR1 MGHRA, CDR2 YSYEKL. The CDR3, as DNA: TGCGCCAGCAGCCAGACGCGGGGGGGAAGTGGCTACACCTTC. Amino acids: CASSQTRGGSGYTF.

This clone has a handful of counts. The gene calls are TRBV28 and TRBJ1-4; D call uncertain. V was clipped by 6 bases and J by 5 bases, with 10 bases between them. This CDR3 comprises 13 residues. Looked up from germline, CDR1 is MDHEN and CDR2 is SYDVKM. In DNA, the CDR3 is TGTGCCAGCAGCCCGCCAGGCAATGAAAAACTGTTTTTT. Amino acid sequence: CASSPPGNEKLFF.

This sequence joins TRBV28 and TRBJ2-2, with 7 bases fitting TRBD1. V lost 5 bases to trimming and J lost 5 bases; unmatched junction nucleotides: 8. The CDR3 covers 15 residues. The germline gives CDR1 MDHEN, CDR2 SYDVKM. Here the CDR3 DNA reads TGTGCCAGCAGTGTAAAGGACAGGCATACCGGGGAGCTGTTTTTT. Translating it yields CASSVKDRHTGELFF.

The chain has TRBV7-2 and TRBJ2-7, with D perhaps TRBD2 (6 bases). CDR1 and CDR2 (germline): SGHTA, FQGNSA. V was shortened by 3 bases and J by 2 bases, with 23 bases between the two germline ends. This CDR3 spans 18 amino acids. The CDR3 protein is CASSFKATSRDWAYEQYF. The CDR3 DNA reads TGTGCCAGCAGCTTTAAAGCGACTTCCCGGGACTGGGCCTACGAGCAGTACTTC.